This T cell receptor (beta chain) was sequenced for a study of graft-versus-host responses after intestinal transplantation. Losses at the gene ends were 2 bases for V and 8 bases for J; bases not matched to a gene: 9. The CDR3 loop spans 16 amino acids. Germline V gene sequence: CDR1 MNHNY, CDR2 SVGAGI (reference sequence). This table comes from immunoSEQ multiplex PCR, and its TCRdb copy is limited to in-frame clones, with some not included. The sample contains around 99,000 clones, approximately 88% of which appear only once. Notes on this clone: Its target is unknown.

Sequenced here: unstimulated CD4+ T cells sorted from spleen or lymph node cells, sampled before transplant. The TCR originated in a human donor who was the organ donor for an intestinal transplant. The rearrangement uses TRBV6-6 and TRBJ2-2, with TRBD2 matching 9 bases. The CDR3 loop reads CASSYVAGAPRGELFF. The CDR3 nucleotides read TGTGCCAGCAGTTACGTAGCGGGGGCTCCTCGGGGGGAGCTGTTTTTT.